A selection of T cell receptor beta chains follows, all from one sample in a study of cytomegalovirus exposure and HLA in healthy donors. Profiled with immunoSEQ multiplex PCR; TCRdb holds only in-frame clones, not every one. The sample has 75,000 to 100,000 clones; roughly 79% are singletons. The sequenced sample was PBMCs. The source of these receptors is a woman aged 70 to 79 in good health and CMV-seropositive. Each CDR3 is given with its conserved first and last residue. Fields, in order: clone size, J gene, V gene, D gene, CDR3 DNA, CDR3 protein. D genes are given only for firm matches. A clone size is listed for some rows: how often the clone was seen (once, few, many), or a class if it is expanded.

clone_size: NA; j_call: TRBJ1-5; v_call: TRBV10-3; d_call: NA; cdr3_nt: TGTGCCATCAGCTCCGAGGTTAATCAGCCCCAGCATTTT; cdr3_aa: CAISSEVNQPQHF
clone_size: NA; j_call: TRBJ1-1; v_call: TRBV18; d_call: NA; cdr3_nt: TGTGCCAGCTCATCCAGGGGCGACACTGAAGCTTTCTTT; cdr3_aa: CASSSRGDTEAFF
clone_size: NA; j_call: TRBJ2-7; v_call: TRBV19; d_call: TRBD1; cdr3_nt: TGTGCCAGTAGTATAGAAGGGACAGGGATTAAGGGCGAGCAGTACTTC; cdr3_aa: CASSIEGTGIKGEQYF
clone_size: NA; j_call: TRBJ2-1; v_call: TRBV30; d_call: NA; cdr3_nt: TGTGCCTGGAGCGGGTCAGGGGGGGAGCAGTTCTTC; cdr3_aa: CAWSGSGGEQFF
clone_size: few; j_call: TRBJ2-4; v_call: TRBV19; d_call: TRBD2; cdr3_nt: TGTGCCAGTAGGGCGGGGGGCATTCAGTACTTC; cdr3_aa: CASRAGGIQYF
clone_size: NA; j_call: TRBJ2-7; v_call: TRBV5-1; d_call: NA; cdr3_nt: TGCGCCAGCAGCTTAGACCCCGGGAACCACTACGAGCAGTACTTC; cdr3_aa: CASSLDPGNHYEQYF
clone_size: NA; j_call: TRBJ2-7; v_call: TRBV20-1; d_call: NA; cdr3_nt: TGCAGTGCTCGGGAGAGGTACGAGCAGTACTTC; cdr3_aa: CSARERYEQYF
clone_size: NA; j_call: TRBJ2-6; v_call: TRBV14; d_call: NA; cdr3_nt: TGTGCCAGCAGCACCGGGGGGGCCAACGTCCTGACTTTC; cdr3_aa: CASSTGGANVLTF
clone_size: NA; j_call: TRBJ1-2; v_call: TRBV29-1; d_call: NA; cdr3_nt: TGCAGCGTTCGGGGGGGGCAGGGAGGCTACACCTTC; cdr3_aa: CSVRGGQGGYTF
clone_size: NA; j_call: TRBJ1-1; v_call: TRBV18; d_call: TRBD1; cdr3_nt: TGTGCCAGCTCACCGGGACAGGGGGCCACTGAAGCTTTCTTT; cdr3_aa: CASSPGQGATEAFF
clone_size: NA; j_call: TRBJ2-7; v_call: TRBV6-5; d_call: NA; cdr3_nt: TGTGCCAGCGGAGCCTACGAGCAGTACTTC; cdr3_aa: CASGAYEQYF
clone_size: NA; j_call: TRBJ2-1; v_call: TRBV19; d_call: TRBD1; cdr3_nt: TGTGCCAGCACAAGTGAGGGGGCCCTATACAATGAGCAGTTCTTC; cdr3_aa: CASTSEGALYNEQFF